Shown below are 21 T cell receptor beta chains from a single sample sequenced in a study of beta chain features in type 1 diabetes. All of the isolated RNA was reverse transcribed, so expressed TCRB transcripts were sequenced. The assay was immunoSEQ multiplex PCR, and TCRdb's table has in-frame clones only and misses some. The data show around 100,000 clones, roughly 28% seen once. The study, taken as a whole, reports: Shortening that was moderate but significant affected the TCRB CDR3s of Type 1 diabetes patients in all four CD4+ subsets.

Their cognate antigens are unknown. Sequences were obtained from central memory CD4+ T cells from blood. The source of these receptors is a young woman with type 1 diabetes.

The CDR3 here is CASSLDGLEQFF. For the CDR3, the DNA is TGCGCCAGCAGCTTGGACGGACTAGAGCAGTTCTTC. The chain links TRBV5-1 to TRBJ2-1; D may be TRBD2 (6 bases). V was pared by 0 bases and J by 10 bases, with 8 bases between. The CDR3 is 12 residues long. The V gene's germline CDR1 is SGHRS and CDR2 YFSETQ.

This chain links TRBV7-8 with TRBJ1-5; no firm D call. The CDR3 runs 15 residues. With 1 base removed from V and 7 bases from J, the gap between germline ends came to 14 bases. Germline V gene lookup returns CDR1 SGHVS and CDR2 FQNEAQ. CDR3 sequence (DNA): TGTGCCAGCAGCTTAGGTTGGTCGGAGCACCAGCCCCAGCATTTT. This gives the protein CASSLGWSEHQPQHF.

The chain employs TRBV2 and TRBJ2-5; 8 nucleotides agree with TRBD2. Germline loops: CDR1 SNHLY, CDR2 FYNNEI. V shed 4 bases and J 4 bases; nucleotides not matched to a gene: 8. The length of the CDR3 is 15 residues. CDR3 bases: TGTGCCAGCAGTGGGCTAGCGGGTCGGGGAGAGACCCAGTACTTC. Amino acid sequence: CASSGLAGRGETQYF.

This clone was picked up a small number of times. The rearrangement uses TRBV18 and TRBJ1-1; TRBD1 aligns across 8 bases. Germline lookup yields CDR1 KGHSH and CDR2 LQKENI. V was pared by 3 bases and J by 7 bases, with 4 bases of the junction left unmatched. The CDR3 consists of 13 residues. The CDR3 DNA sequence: TGTGCCAGCTCACCGGGACAGGAGAATGAAGCTTTCTTT. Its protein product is CASSPGQENEAFF.

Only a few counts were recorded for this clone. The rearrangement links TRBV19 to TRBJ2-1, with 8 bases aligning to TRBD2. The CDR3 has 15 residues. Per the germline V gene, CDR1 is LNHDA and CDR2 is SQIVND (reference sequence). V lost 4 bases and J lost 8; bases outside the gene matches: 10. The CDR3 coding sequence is TGTGCCAGTAGTACCACGGGACTAGTCTTCGATGAGCAGTTCTTC. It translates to CASSTTGLVFDEQFF. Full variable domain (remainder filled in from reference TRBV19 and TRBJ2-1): DGGITQSPKYLFRKEGQNVTLSCEQNLNHDAMYWYRQDPGQGLRLIYYSQIVNDFQKGDIAEGYSVSREKKESFPLTVTSAQKNPTAFYLCASSTTGLVFDEQFFGPGTRLTVL.

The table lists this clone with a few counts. The DNA for the CDR3 is TGTGCCAGCAGCCCAATTAGCGGGAGGATTATCAATGAGCAGTTCTTC. This encodes CASSPISGRIINEQFF. The chain carries TRBV11-2 and TRBJ2-1, with 10 bases identical to TRBD2. Germline CDR1 is SGHAT and CDR2 is FQNNGV. V was clipped by 5 bases and J by 6 bases; unmatched bases: 10. This CDR3 contains 16 residues.

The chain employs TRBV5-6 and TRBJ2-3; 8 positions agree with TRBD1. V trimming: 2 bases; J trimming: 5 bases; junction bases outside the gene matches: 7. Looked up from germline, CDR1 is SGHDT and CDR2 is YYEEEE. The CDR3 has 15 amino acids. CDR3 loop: CASSFGQGAGDTQYF. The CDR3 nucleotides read TGTGCCAGCAGCTTTGGGCAGGGGGCGGGAGATACGCAGTATTTT.

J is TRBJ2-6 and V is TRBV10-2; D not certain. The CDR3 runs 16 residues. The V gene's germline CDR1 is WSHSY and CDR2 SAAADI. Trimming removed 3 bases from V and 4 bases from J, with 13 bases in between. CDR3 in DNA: TGCGCCAGCAGTGAACTTATGGTTCTGGGGGCCAACGTCCTGACTTTC. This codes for CASSELMVLGANVLTF.

The CDR3 here is CASSSTWDRGSDTQYF. In DNA, the CDR3 is TGTGCCAGCAGCTCGACCTGGGACAGGGGATCGGATACGCAGTATTTT. The gene calls are TRBV11-3 and TRBJ2-3; 10 positions agree with TRBD1. The CDR3 covers 16 residues. CDR1 SGHNT and CDR2 YENEEA come from the germline V gene. After removal of 4 bases from V and 6 bases from J, the junction contained 10 bases not matched to a gene.

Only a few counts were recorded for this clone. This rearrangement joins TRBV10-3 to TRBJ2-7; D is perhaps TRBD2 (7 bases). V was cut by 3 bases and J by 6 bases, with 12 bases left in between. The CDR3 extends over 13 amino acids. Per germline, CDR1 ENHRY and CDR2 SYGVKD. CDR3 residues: CAISETGGSEQYV. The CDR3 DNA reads TGTGCCATCAGTGAAACGGGGGGCTCCGAGCAGTACGTC.

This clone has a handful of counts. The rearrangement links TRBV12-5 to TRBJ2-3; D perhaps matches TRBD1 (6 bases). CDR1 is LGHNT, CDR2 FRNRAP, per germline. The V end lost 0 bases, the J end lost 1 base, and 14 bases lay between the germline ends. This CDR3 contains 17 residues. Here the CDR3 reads CASGLVFLQGRTDTQYF. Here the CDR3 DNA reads TGTGCTAGTGGTTTGGTATTTCTCCAGGGGCGCACAGATACGCAGTATTTT. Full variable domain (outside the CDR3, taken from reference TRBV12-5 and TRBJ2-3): DARVTQTPRHKVTEMGQEVTMRCQPILGHNTVFWYRQTMMQGLELLAYFRNRAPLDDSGMPKDRFSAEMPDATLATLKIQPSEPRDSAVYFCASGLVFLQGRTDTQYFGPGTRLTVL.

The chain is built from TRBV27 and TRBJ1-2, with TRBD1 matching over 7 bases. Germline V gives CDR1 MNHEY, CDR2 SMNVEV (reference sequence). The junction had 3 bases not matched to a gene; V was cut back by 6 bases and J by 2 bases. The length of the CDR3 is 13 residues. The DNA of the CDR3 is TGTGCCAGCAGCCCAGGGGGAAACTATGGCTACACCTTC. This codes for CASSPGGNYGYTF.

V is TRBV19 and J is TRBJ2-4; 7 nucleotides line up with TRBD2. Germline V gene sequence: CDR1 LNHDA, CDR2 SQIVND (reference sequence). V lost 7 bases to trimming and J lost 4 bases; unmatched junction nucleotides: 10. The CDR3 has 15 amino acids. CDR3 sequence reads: CASKPGGLLKNIQYF. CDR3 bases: TGTGCCAGTAAGCCGGGAGGACTCCTTAAAAACATTCAGTACTTC.

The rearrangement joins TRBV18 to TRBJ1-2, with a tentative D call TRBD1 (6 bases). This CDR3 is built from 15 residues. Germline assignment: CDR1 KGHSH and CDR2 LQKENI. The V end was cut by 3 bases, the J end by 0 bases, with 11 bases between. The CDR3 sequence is CASSPQRTANYGYTF. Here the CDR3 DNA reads TGTGCCAGCTCACCGCAGAGGACAGCTAACTATGGCTACACCTTC.

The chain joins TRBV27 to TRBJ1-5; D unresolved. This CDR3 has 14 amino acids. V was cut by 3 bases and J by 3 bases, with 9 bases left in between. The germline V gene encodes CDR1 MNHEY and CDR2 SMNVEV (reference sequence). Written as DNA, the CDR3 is TGTGCCAGCAGTTTGAACAGAGACAATCAGCCCCAGCATTTT. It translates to CASSLNRDNQPQHF.

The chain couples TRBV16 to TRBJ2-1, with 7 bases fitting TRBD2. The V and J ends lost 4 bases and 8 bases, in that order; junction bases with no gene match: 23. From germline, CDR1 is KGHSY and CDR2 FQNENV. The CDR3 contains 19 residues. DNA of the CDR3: TGTGCCAGCAGCCCAAAGCCCTCCCCGACTAGCTTCAGCGCATATGAGCAGTTCTTC. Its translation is CASSPKPSPTSFSAYEQFF.

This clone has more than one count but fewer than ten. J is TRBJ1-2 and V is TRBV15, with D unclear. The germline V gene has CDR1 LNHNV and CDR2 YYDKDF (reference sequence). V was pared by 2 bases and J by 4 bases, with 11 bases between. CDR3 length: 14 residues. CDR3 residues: CATSRQRQGYGYTF. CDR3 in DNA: TGTGCCACCAGCAGACAGAGACAAGGCTATGGCTACACCTTC. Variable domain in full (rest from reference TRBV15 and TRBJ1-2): DAMVIQNPRYQVTQFGKPVTLSCSQTLNHNVMYWYQQKSSQAPKLLFHYYDKDFNNEADTPDNFQSRRPNTSFCFLDIRSPGLGDTAMYLCATSRQRQGYGYTFGSGTRLTVV.

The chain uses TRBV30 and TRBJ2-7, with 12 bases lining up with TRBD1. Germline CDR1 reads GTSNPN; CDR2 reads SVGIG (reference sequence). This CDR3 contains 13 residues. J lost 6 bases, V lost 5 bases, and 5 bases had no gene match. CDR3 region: CAWGPGQGAEQYV. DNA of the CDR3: TGTGCCTGGGGACCGGGACAGGGGGCCGAGCAGTACGTC.

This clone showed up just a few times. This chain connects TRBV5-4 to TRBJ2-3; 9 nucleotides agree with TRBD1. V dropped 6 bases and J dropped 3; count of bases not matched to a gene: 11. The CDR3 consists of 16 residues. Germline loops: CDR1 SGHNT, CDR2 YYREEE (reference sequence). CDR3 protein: CASKGQGSYKTDTQYF. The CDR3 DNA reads TGTGCCAGCAAAGGACAGGGGTCCTACAAAACAGATACGCAGTATTTT.

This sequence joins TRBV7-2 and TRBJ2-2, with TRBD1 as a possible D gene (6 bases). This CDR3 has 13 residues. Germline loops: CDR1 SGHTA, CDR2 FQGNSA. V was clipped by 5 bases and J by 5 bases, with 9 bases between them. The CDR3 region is CASSPRGTGELFF. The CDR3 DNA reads TGTGCCAGCAGCCCCAGGGGAACCGGGGAGCTGTTTTTT.

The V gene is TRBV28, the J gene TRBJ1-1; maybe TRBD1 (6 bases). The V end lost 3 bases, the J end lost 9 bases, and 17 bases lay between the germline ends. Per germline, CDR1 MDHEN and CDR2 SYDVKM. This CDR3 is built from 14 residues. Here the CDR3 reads CASSFPDRPLKAFF. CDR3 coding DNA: TGTGCCAGCAGTTTCCCGGACAGACCTTTGAAAGCTTTCTTT. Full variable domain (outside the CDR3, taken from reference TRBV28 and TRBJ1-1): DVKVTQSSRYLVKRTGEKVFLECVQDMDHENMFWYRQDPGLGLRLIYFSYDVKMKEKGDIPEGYSVSREKKERFSLILESASTNQTSMYLCASSFPDRPLKAFFGQGTRLTVV.